This entry is about one T cell receptor beta chain. Its specificity is not known. With 6 bases clipped from V and 9 bases from J, the junction kept 9 bases outside the gene matches. Looked up from germline, CDR1 is MDHEN and CDR2 is SYDVKM. CDR3 length: 16 residues. TCRdb's table, derived via immunoSEQ multiplex PCR, lists solely in-frame clones and lacks some. The repertoire includes 120,000 or so clones, around 90% of them detected once, and less than 3.5% sits in the top ten. These data belong to a study of T cell responses to AZD1222 COVID-19 vaccine. In the study overall: Whether given at about 4 or about 12 weeks, second doses were pooled. Broader study findings: Most donors were white British, females outnumbered males, and clonal diversity was possibly underestimated. Repertoires were collected only later (after the peak T cell response had occurred). Unmutated variant regions are reportedly the target of nearly half of TCRs that are spike-specific.

This chain links TRBV28 with TRBJ2-1; 15 bases align to TRBD2. This clonotype was obtained from an adult in good health. Source: peripheral blood, taken on day 0 of AZD1222 vaccination. The CDR3, as DNA: TGTGCCAGCAGCCCGTTAGGACTAGCGGGAGGGGGTGAGCAGTTCTTC. This encodes CASSPLGLAGGGEQFF.